This T cell receptor (beta chain) was documented in a study of CD8+CD57+ T cells in acquired aplastic anemia. At the level of the study: The sorted CD4+ and CD8+ cells yielded an average roughly 3 ug of DNA. Healthy donors had, on average, about 9.9 million reads for their CD4+ cells. Study conclusions and caveats: Fewer than 35 CD8+ CDR3 sequences occurred in both the patients and the controls. The study found no significant CD8+ Simpson's diversity difference between patients and controls.

Genomic DNA templated the TCR beta VDJ and CDR3 profiling. MiXCR, run by TCRdb on the reads, gives a single entry per CDR3 protein. The sample shows more than 150,000 distinct CDR3 sequences, less than 55% of them seen only once. Remarks on this clonotype: As yet, its antigen is unknown.

The CDR3 length is 14 residues. CDR1 is SNHLY and CDR2 is FYNNEI in the germline V gene. Losses at the gene ends were 6 bases for V and 7 bases for J; bases not matched to a gene: 9. Specimen: sorted CD4+, CD8+, or CD8+CD57+ T cells (not recorded which) from PBMCs. The chain couples TRBV2 to TRBJ2-1, with 7 nucleotides matching TRBD2. This TCR came from a human donor in good health. CDR3 nucleotides: TGTGCCAGCAGCGTAGACACGGGAGGTAATGAGCAGTTCTTC. Translated: CASSVDTGGNEQFF.